Listed below are T cell receptor beta chains from one sample, sequenced in a study of immune cell composition in non-small cell lung cancer. Repertoires were generated with immunoSEQ multiplex PCR, while TCRdb's copy carries only in-frame clones and drops some. The table lists under 20,000 clones, around 80% of them singletons, with roughly a tenth in the top ten. The same sample was also studied in work on CD4 T cells in lung cancer.

Sequencing used non-adjacent lung tissue. The source is a human donor with non-small cell lung cancer. CDR3s include the opening cysteine and the closing phenylalanine or tryptophan.

v_call: TRBV7-3; j_call: TRBJ2-5; cdr3_aa: CASSVGAQETQYF
v_call: TRBV28; j_call: TRBJ2-4; cdr3_aa: CASSRYRGGRAKNIQYF
v_call: TRBV19; j_call: TRBJ1-1; cdr3_aa: CASRGRGTEAFF
v_call: TRBV27; j_call: TRBJ2-3; cdr3_aa: CASSLSPTGTDTQYF
v_call: TRBV7-2; j_call: TRBJ2-1; cdr3_aa: CASSHPSSLANEQFF
v_call: TRBV27; j_call: TRBJ1-6; cdr3_aa: CASSSGHSRSPLHF
v_call: TRBV4-3; j_call: TRBJ2-7; cdr3_aa: CASSQDPGTGSYEQYF
v_call: TRBV19; j_call: TRBJ2-1; cdr3_aa: CASSIVGNEQFF
v_call: TRBV10-3; j_call: TRBJ2-3; cdr3_aa: CAIMALGGTDTQYF
v_call: TRBV10-1; j_call: TRBJ2-1; cdr3_aa: CASSESGVGNEQFF